The clone carrying this T cell receptor (beta chain) was counted only a few times. The entry originates in a study of blood T cell repertoires in COVID-19. Study details: In each case, the material was cDNA or gDNA derived from T cells, B-cell-depleted T cells, or PBMCs.

CDR1 WNHNN and CDR2 SYGVQD come from the germline V gene (reference sequence). V dropped 3 bases and J dropped 6 bases, with 9 bases sitting between them. This CDR3 comprises 14 residues. In the original workflow: Scientists estimated how many nucleated cells there were by amplifying reference gene primers. Here immunoSEQ multiplex PCR was the method, and the copy in TCRdb shows in-frame clones only, minus some. Clonal size and the V and J genes are those of that table, whereas D and trimming came from the DNA. The sample holds over 120,000 clones, 75% to 90% seen once. The TCR sequence derives from a man in his 70s who had recovered from COVID-19. Input material: peripheral blood. This chain connects TRBV10-1 to TRBJ1-6; D possibly corresponds to TRBD1 (5 bases). CDR3 DNA sequence: TGCGCCAGCAGTGACGGGACTGTTAATTCACCCCTCCACTTT. Translated, it gives CASSDGTVNSPLHF.